The TCR beta chain under discussion was sequenced for a study of T-cell memory formation after mild COVID-19. Overall study findings and caveats: Researchers found some responding clones in pre-infection memory, a sign that cross-reactive memory joined. Mainly in CM and EM were contracting CD4+ clones; CD8+ were in EMRA. Among clones contracting day 15 to 85, CD4/CD8 was balanced, whereas later expanders leaned CD4+. A second wave of clones peaked on day 37, and their SARS-CoV-2 specificity went unconfirmed.

TCRdb re-analysed the 5' RACE reads in MiXCR, keeping a single row per CDR3 protein. Seen here are about 29,000 distinct CDR3 sequences, less than 15% observed once, and the top ten hold about 15%. V shed 3 bases and J shed 2 bases, with 10 bases lying between them. The CDR3 loop spans 13 amino acids. CDR1 is DFQATT and CDR2 is SNEGSKA in the germline V gene (reference sequence). Ten or more counts support this clonotype. Its specificity is not known. J is TRBJ1-2 and V is TRBV20-1; D not resolved. Sequenced sample: PBMCs or a T cell subset sorted from them (not recorded which). This sequence was found in an adult woman who had mild COVID-19 (a few samples of this study predate the infection). Cell type and time point are not known. CDR3 residues: CSASLRTNYGYTF. The CDR3 DNA sequence: TGCAGTGCTAGTTTAAGGACCAACTATGGCTACACCTTC.